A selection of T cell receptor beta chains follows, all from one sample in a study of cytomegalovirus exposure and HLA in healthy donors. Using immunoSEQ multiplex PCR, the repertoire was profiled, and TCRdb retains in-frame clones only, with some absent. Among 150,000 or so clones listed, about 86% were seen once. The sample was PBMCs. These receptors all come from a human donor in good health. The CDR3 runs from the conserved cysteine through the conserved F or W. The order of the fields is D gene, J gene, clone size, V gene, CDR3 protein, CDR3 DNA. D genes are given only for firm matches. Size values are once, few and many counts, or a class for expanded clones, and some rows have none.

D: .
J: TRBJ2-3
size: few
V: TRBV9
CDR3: CASSVGSRDTQYF
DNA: TGTGCCAGCAGCGTAGGGTCGAGAGATACGCAGTATTTT

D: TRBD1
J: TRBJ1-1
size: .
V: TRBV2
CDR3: CASMRQGVSEAFF
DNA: TGTGCCAGTATGAGACAGGGGGTGAGTGAAGCTTTCTTT

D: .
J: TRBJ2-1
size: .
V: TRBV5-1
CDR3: CASSLAGVYNEQFF
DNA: TGCGCCAGCAGCTTGGCCGGAGTTTACAATGAGCAGTTCTTC

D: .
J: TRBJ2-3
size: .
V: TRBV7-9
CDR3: CASTLGGGTDTQYF
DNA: TGTGCCAGCACCCTAGGCGGTGGCACAGATACGCAGTATTTT

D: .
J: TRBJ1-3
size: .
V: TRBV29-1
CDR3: CSVTPRLSGNTIYF
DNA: TGCAGCGTAACACCCAGGTTGTCTGGAAACACCATATATTTT

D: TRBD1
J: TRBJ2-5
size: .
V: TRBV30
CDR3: CAWSAGGEETQYF
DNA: TGTGCCTGGAGTGCAGGGGGCGAAGAGACCCAGTACTTC

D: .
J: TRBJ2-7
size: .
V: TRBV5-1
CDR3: CASSAGYGGVGEQYF
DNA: TGTGCCAGCAGCGCAGGATACGGAGGGGTCGGCGAGCAGTACTTC

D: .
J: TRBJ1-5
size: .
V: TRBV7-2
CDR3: CASSLDQAPLRPQHF
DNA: TGTGCCAGCAGCTTAGATCAAGCCCCCCTTCGGCCCCAGCATTTT

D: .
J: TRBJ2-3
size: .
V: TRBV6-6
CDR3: CASKNLAEDTQYF
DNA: TGTGCCAGCAAGAACCTAGCAGAAGATACGCAGTATTTT

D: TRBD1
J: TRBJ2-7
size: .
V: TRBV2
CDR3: CASSDRDRGGYEQYF
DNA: TGTGCCAGCAGTGACAGGGACAGGGGCGGATACGAGCAGTACTTC

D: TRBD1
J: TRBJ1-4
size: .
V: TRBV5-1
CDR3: CASSLEGQGNEKLFF
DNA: TGCGCCAGCAGCTTGGAGGGACAGGGGAATGAAAAACTGTTTTTT

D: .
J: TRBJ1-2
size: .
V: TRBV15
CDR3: CATSFQTGYNYGYTF
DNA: TGTGCCACCAGCTTCCAGACAGGCTATAACTATGGCTACACCTTC

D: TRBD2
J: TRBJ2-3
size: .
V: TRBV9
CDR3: CASSVEAGGRSDTQYF
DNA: TGTGCCAGCAGCGTAGAGGCGGGGGGCCGGTCAGATACGCAGTATTTT

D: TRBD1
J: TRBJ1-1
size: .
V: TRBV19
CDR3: CASRRTGGEAFF
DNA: TGTGCCAGTAGAAGAACAGGGGGTGAAGCTTTCTTT

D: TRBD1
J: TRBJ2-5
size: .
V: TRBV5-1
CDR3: CASSSDRGKETQYF
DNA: TGCGCCAGCAGCTCGGACAGGGGTAAGGAGACCCAGTACTTC